This T cell receptor beta chain appears in the sequencing data of a study of blood T cell repertoires in COVID-19. Original processing methods: Amplification with reference gene primers provided the estimates of nucleated cell counts. The protocol was immunoSEQ multiplex PCR, while the TCRdb copy is restricted to in-frame clones and leaves out a portion. Clone size and V and J calls were adopted from that table, with D and trimming inferred from the DNA. The sample shows about 120,000 clones, around nine tenths of them seen only once. CDR1 SGHAT and CDR2 FQNNGV come from the germline V gene. V was pared by 1 base and J by 0 bases, with 21 bases between. CDR3 length equals 19 residues.

The rearrangement joins TRBV11-2 to TRBJ1-1; D might be TRBD1 (6 bases). Material: peripheral blood. The source is a woman aged 45 to 65 with acute or convalescent COVID-19. CDR3 nucleotides: TGTGCCAGCAGCTTAGTTGGGCTACGGGACACAAGGTTGAACACTGAAGCTTTCTTT. Its protein is CASSLVGLRDTRLNTEAFF.